These 24 T cell receptor beta chains share one sample of origin, sequenced in a study of blood T cell repertoires in COVID-19. Assay used: immunoSEQ multiplex PCR; TCRdb lists only in-frame clones, some missing. The sample holds roughly 140,000 clones, approximately 80% seen once. Material: peripheral blood. The receptors were sampled from a human donor in a cohort sampled during active COVID-19.

This clone was counted a single time. V usage is TRBV7-3 and J usage is TRBJ2-3; D not resolved. The germline CDR1 and CDR2 sequences are SGHTA and FQGTGA. The CDR3 length is 13 residues. V gave up 2 bases and J gave up 8 bases, with 11 bases separating them. This CDR3 reads CASSLDTPGTQYF. The DNA for the CDR3 is TGTGCCAGCAGCTTAGACACCCCCGGTACGCAGTATTTT.

The rearrangement links TRBV9 to TRBJ2-7; D possibly corresponds to TRBD1 (5 bases). Germline lookup yields CDR1 SGDLS and CDR2 YYNGEE. V shed 2 bases and J shed 4 bases, with 10 bases lying between them. The CDR3 runs to 13 residues. This CDR3 is CASSVSTEYEQYF. The DNA of the CDR3 is TGTGCCAGCAGCGTTTCGACAGAGTACGAGCAGTACTTC.

The chain uses TRBV5-8 and TRBJ2-7; 8 bases agree with TRBD1. The ends lost 4 bases at V and 5 bases at J; junction bases unmatched: 8. Per germline, CDR1 SGHTS and CDR2 YDEGEE. This CDR3 has 14 residues. In DNA form, the CDR3 reads TGTGCCAGCAGCCGACGGACAGGGCTGCACGAGCAGTACTTC. Protein sequence: CASSRRTGLHEQYF.

The chain links TRBV7-6 to TRBJ2-6; 9 bases are shared with TRBD1. The germline V gene has CDR1 SGHVS and CDR2 FNYEAQ. The CDR3 has 17 residues. V gave up 4 bases and J gave up 0 bases; unmatched junction bases: 4. The CDR3 DNA follows: TGTGCCAGCAGCTCCCCGACAGGGGGCTCTGGGGCCAACGTCCTGACTTTC. This codes for CASSSPTGGSGANVLTF. Drawing the rest from reference TRBV7-6 and TRBJ2-6, the complete variable domain is GAGVSQSPRYKVTKRGQDVALRCDPISGHVSLYWYRQALGQGPEFLTYFNYEAQQDKSGLPNDRFSAERPEGSISTLTIQRTEQRDSAMYRCASSSPTGGSGANVLTFGAGSRLTVL.

This clone was picked up a small number of times. V is TRBV7-2 and J is TRBJ1-5, with TRBD1 as a possible D gene (6 bases). The V end was cut by 5 bases, the J end by 3 bases, with 14 bases between. Per germline, CDR1 SGHTA and CDR2 FQGNSA. The CDR3 extends over 15 amino acids. The DNA for the CDR3 is TGTGCCAGCAGCCCGTCGACAGGTTACAATCAGCCCCAGCATTTT. It yields the protein CASSPSTGYNQPQHF.

This chain's CDR3 is CASSVGRGRNEQFF. Written as DNA, the CDR3 is TGTGCCAGCAGCGTAGGGCGGGGGCGCAATGAGCAGTTCTTC. The rearrangement joins TRBV9 to TRBJ2-1; D is possibly TRBD2 (7 bases). V was pared by 0 bases and J by 6 bases, with 10 bases between. Germline V gene data show CDR1 as SGDLS and CDR2 as YYNGEE. This CDR3 spans 14 amino acids.

This clone was recorded only once. J is TRBJ1-1 and V is TRBV7-2; 7 bases line up with TRBD1. The CDR3 is made up of 13 amino acids. Losses at the gene ends were 5 bases for V and 4 bases for J; bases not matched to a gene: 4. The germline V gene has CDR1 SGHTA and CDR2 FQGNSA. The CDR3 region has the DNA TGTGCCAGCAGCAGGGGGCCAGGCACTGAAGCTTTCTTT. Encoded protein: CASSRGPGTEAFF.

The chain combines TRBV5-4 with TRBJ1-2, with 11 bases that match TRBD1. Per germline, CDR1 SGHNT and CDR2 YYREEE (reference sequence). Trimming took 10 bases from V and 6 from J; bases not matched to a gene: 14. The CDR3 totals 15 residues. CDR3 residues: CAGGTGGSRLNGYTF. In nucleotides, the CDR3 is TGTGCCGGAGGGACAGGGGGTTCTCGGTTGAATGGCTACACCTTC.

The rearrangement joins TRBV19 to TRBJ2-2; D not resolved. Germline lookup yields CDR1 LNHDA and CDR2 SQIVND (reference sequence). The V gene lost 3 bases and the J gene lost 0 bases, with 8 bases spanning the gap. There are 15 residues in the CDR3. The CDR3 region has the DNA TGTGCCAGTAGTATCCGCAGGCCGAACACCGGGGAGCTGTTTTTT. It encodes CASSIRRPNTGELFF. Supplemented by reference TRBV19 and TRBJ2-2, the full variable domain reads DGGITQSPKYLFRKEGQNVTLSCEQNLNHDAMYWYRQDPGQGLRLIYYSQIVNDFQKGDIAEGYSVSREKKESFPLTVTSAQKNPTAFYLCASSIRRPNTGELFFGEGSRLTVL.

The table lists this clone with a count of one. The chain employs TRBV3-1 (or the pseudogene TRBV3-2) and TRBJ2-4; 7 bases fit TRBD2. Germline V gene lookup returns CDR1 LGHDT and CDR2 YNNKEL (reference sequence). V lost 0 bases, J lost 4 bases, and 6 bases stayed unmatched. The CDR3 covers 16 residues. For the CDR3, the DNA is TGTGCCAGCAGCCAAGAGTTTGCGGGGGTAAAAAACATTCAGTACTTC. Translating it yields CASSQEFAGVKNIQYF.

J is TRBJ2-3 and V is TRBV2; 9 bases are a match to TRBD2. This CDR3 has 16 amino acids. The V and J ends lost 6 bases and 2 bases, in that order; junction bases with no gene match: 9. The germline gives CDR1 SNHLY, CDR2 FYNNEI. CDR3 DNA sequence: TGTGCCAGCAGCCACCCACTAGCGGGCACCACAGATACGCAGTATTTT. This encodes CASSHPLAGTTDTQYF.

This chain uses TRBV28 with TRBJ1-2; 10 positions agree with TRBD1. Germline V gene data show CDR1 as MDHEN and CDR2 as SYDVKM. Trimming removed 6 bases from V and 8 bases from J; junction bases left unmatched: 9. This CDR3 comprises 14 residues. The CDR3 region is CASSPGTGVLGYTF. In nucleotides, the CDR3 is TGTGCCAGCAGCCCCGGGACAGGGGTGCTAGGCTACACCTTC.

The chain uses TRBV3-1 (or the pseudogene TRBV3-2) and TRBJ2-2, with 12 bases fitting TRBD2. V lost 1 base, J lost 3 bases, and 3 bases stayed unmatched. CDR1 LGHDT and CDR2 YNNKEL come from the germline V gene (reference sequence). The CDR3 consists of 17 residues. The CDR3: CASSQVTSGGYTGELFF. The CDR3 bases are TGTGCCAGCAGCCAAGTGACTAGCGGGGGATACACCGGGGAGCTGTTTTTT.

The chain recombines TRBV10-1 with TRBJ1-4, with D perhaps TRBD1 (6 bases). CDR1 WNHNN and CDR2 SYGVQD come from the germline V gene (reference sequence). CDR3 length equals 15 residues. V lost 5 bases and J lost 8, with 18 bases in between. CDR3 DNA: TGCGCCAGCAGTACCTCAGGTGGGGGCTACGAAAAACTGTTTTTT. It translates to CASSTSGGGYEKLFF.

The chain is built from TRBV6-4 and TRBJ2-1; 14 bases match TRBD2. The CDR3 covers 19 residues. Germline assignment: CDR1 MRHNA and CDR2 SNTAGT. V dropped 4 bases and J dropped 0; count of bases not matched to a gene: 8. In nucleotides, the CDR3 is TGTGCCAGCAGTGCTTCGGGACTAGCGGGGGCCAGCTCCTACAATGAGCAGTTCTTC. Protein: CASSASGLAGASSYNEQFF.

This clone appeared a single time. The chain carries TRBV6-4 and TRBJ2-2; 8 nucleotides agree with TRBD1. V shed 8 bases and J 2 bases; nucleotides not matched to a gene: 13. Germline values: CDR1 MRHNA, CDR2 SNTAGT. The CDR3 runs to 17 residues. The CDR3 loop reads CASRLAGQGANTGELFF. CDR3 DNA: TGTGCCAGCCGCCTTGCGGGGCAGGGGGCTAACACCGGGGAGCTGTTTTTT.

This clone was counted between two and nine times. Other DNA sequences in this specimen translate into the identical CDR3. V and J are TRBV2 and TRBJ1-2; tentatively, D is TRBD1 (6 bases). The V gene lost 6 bases and the J gene lost 0 bases, with 11 bases spanning the gap. Germline CDR1 and CDR2: SNHLY and FYNNEI. The CDR3 covers 14 residues. The CDR3 DNA is TGTGCCAGCAGCCGGGACACTACTAACTATGGCTACACCTTC. It translates to CASSRDTTNYGYTF. The full variable domain, with the rest looked up from reference TRBV2 and TRBJ1-2, is EPEVTQTPSHQVTQMGQEVILRCVPISNHLYFYWYRQILGQKVEFLVSFYNNEISEKSEIFDDQFSVERPDGSNFTLKIRSTKLEDSAMYFCASSRDTTNYGYTFGSGTRLTVV.

The rearrangement uses TRBV7-9 and TRBJ2-3; 8 positions match TRBD2. The V segment lost 5 bases and the J segment 0 bases; nucleotides outside the gene matches: 7. Germline values: CDR1 SEHNR, CDR2 FQNEAQ (reference sequence). The CDR3 sequence is 16 residues long. CDR3 loop: CASSRPPGGSTDTQYF. For the CDR3, the DNA is TGTGCCAGCAGCCGGCCACCGGGGGGGAGCACAGATACGCAGTATTTT.

The V call is TRBV7-3, the J call TRBJ2-3; 9 positions agree with TRBD1. Trimming took 0 bases from V and 3 from J; bases not matched to a gene: 1. Looked up from germline, CDR1 is SGHTA and CDR2 is FQGTGA. The CDR3 contains 15 residues. CDR3 sequence (DNA): TGTGCCAGCAGCTTAACCGGGACAGGGACAGATACGCAGTATTTT. Its translation is CASSLTGTGTDTQYF.

This clone was found once. The V gene is TRBV5-6, the J gene TRBJ2-7; 8 nucleotides agree with TRBD1. The J segment lost 5 bases and the V segment lost 9 bases, leaving 16 bases of the junction unmatched. The CDR3 has 15 residues. Germline V gene sequence: CDR1 SGHDT, CDR2 YYEEEE. CDR3 nucleotide sequence: TGTGCCAACCCGGAAGGTCCGGACAGGGAGGACGAGCAGTACTTC. Protein product: CANPEGPDREDEQYF.

The CDR3 spells CASSLDGWETQYF. The CDR3 DNA reads as TGTGCCAGCAGCTTAGATGGCTGGGAGACCCAGTACTTC. The J gene is TRBJ2-5, the V gene TRBV11-2; D gene uncertain. The CDR3 is 13 residues long. CDR1 and CDR2 (germline): SGHAT, FQNNGV. Trimming shortened V by 0 bases and J by 5 bases, and 7 bases separated the two germline ends.

The rearrangement links TRBV5-1 to TRBJ2-1; no definite D call. V was cut by 0 bases and J by 5 bases, with 9 bases left in between. This CDR3 comprises 14 residues. CDR1 SGHRS and CDR2 YFSETQ come from the germline V gene. CDR3 sequence: CASSLVSLNNEQFF. CDR3 DNA: TGCGCCAGCAGCTTGGTTAGTTTAAACAATGAGCAGTTCTTC.

This clone was detected only once. The chain recombines TRBV6-5 with TRBJ2-1; 7 bases agree with TRBD1. The CDR3 has 14 residues. V dropped 5 bases and J dropped 5; count of bases not matched to a gene: 6. CDR1 is MNHEY and CDR2 is SVGAGI in the germline V gene. Here the CDR3 reads CASSLDRVNNEQFF. The CDR3 region has the DNA TGTGCCAGCAGTCTAGACAGGGTCAACAATGAGCAGTTCTTC.

The V and J genes are TRBV11-1 and TRBJ2-5, with D possibly TRBD1 on 6 matching bases. V was cut by 5 bases and J by 4 bases, with 8 bases left in between. CDR1 is SGHAT, CDR2 FQDESV, per germline (reference sequence). The CDR3 is 12 amino acids. Here the CDR3 DNA reads TGTGCCAGCAGCGCAGGGGTAGAGACCCAGTACTTC. Amino acids: CASSAGVETQYF.